The 10 T cell receptor beta chains in this list originate from one sample, sequenced in a study of cytotoxic CD8 clonotypes in ibrutinib-treated CLL (dated by TCRdb to 2020 to 2022). The sample's time point label, in plain terms: roughly 25 months on ibrutinib. The library was generated by the immunoSEQ multiplex PCR assay. TCRdb re-hosts the immuneACCESS table, in-frame sequences only. Its copies lack some clones; in the studies checked, an unresolved V gene accounts for under half of them, and the cause for the rest is not known. This sample holds 150,000 to 200,000 clones; approximately 80% were observed only once. About 4.5% of the sample belongs to the ten largest clones. The material was PBMCs, obtained after 24 months of ibrutinib treatment. The source is a human donor with chronic lymphocytic leukemia.

This chain uses TRBV19 with TRBJ1-2; TRBD1 aligns across 7 bases. The germline V gene has CDR1 LNHDA and CDR2 SQIVND (reference sequence). The V gene end was trimmed by 11 bases and the J gene end by 4 bases; junction bases not matched to a gene: 7. This CDR3 contains 12 residues. The CDR3 loop reads CACGQGVYGYTF. The CDR3 DNA follows: TGTGCCTGCGGGCAGGGGGTCTATGGCTACACCTTC.

The V gene is TRBV6-5, the J gene TRBJ2-2; 7 nucleotides line up with TRBD1. The CDR3 covers 14 residues. Germline loops: CDR1 MNHEY, CDR2 SVGAGI. J was trimmed by 3 bases and V by 5 bases; bases with no gene match: 3. The CDR3 DNA is TGTGCCAGCAGTCCCGGGACAGACACCGGGGAGCTGTTTTTT. It is translated as CASSPGTDTGELFF.

This chain links TRBV10-1 with TRBJ1-1; D possibly corresponds to TRBD1 (6 bases). The V and J ends lost 0 bases and 10 bases respectively, with 15 bases between them. The CDR3 spans 14 residues. From germline, CDR1 is WNHNN and CDR2 SYGVQD (reference sequence). The CDR3 is CASSESTEGQIAFF. The DNA for the CDR3 is TGCGCCAGCAGTGAGTCGACTGAAGGACAGATAGCTTTCTTT.

This chain uses TRBV19 with TRBJ1-3, with D hard to call. The CDR3 runs 13 residues. Trimming removed 4 bases at V and 0 bases at J, with 4 bases between. CDR1 and CDR2 from the germline V gene are LNHDA and SQIVND (reference sequence). CDR3 DNA: TGTGCCAGTAGTAGAGACTCTGGAAACACCATATATTTT. Translation: CASSRDSGNTIYF.

The rearrangement links TRBV19 to TRBJ2-7; 15 positions match TRBD2. The CDR3 extends over 16 amino acids. V shed 5 bases and J 2 bases; nucleotides not matched to a gene: 4. The germline gives CDR1 LNHDA, CDR2 SQIVND (reference sequence). CDR3 bases: TGTGCCAGTAGTTATGGGACTAGCGGGAGGACCTACGAGCAGTACTTC. This encodes CASSYGTSGRTYEQYF.

The chain uses TRBV7-3 and TRBJ2-6, with unresolved D. The germline V gene has CDR1 SGHTA and CDR2 FQGTGA. CDR3 length: 18 residues. Between the trimmed V and J ends, which lost 5 bases and 0 bases, there was a span of 17 bases. The CDR3 loop reads CASSTWGNHPSGANVLTF. As DNA, the CDR3 is TGTGCCAGCAGCACGTGGGGAAACCATCCCTCTGGGGCCAACGTCCTGACTTTC.

The chain has TRBV15 and TRBJ1-6, with unresolved D. V lost 0 bases to trimming and J lost 8 bases, with 20 bases between them. The length of the CDR3 is 18 residues. Germline CDR1 reads LNHNV; CDR2 reads YYDKDF (reference sequence). The CDR3 region has the DNA TGTGCCACCAGCAGAGATCCCATAAGGCCAGGCGCTTATTCACCCCTCCACTTT. It codes for CATSRDPIRPGAYSPLHF.

The chain combines TRBV6-1 with TRBJ1-5, with TRBD1 matching 7 bases. In germline, CDR1 is MNHNS, CDR2 SASEGT. The CDR3 covers 18 residues. V trimming: 0 bases; J trimming: 1 base; junction bases outside the gene matches: 9. CDR3 sequence reads: CASSEARTGVRSNQPQHF. In DNA, the CDR3 is TGTGCCAGCAGTGAAGCACGAACAGGGGTTAGGAGCAATCAGCCCCAGCATTTT.

The chain combines TRBV30 with TRBJ1-4, with D maybe TRBD1 (5 bases). Germline V gene data show CDR1 as GTSNPN and CDR2 as SVGIG (reference sequence). Trimming shortened V by 0 bases and J by 2 bases, and 13 bases separated the two germline ends. CDR3 size: 16 residues. The CDR3 loop is CAWSVAEGRTNEKLFF. In nucleotides, the CDR3 is TGTGCCTGGAGTGTCGCAGAGGGGCGGACTAATGAAAAACTGTTTTTT.

V is TRBV7-3 and J is TRBJ1-4; D not certain. CDR3 size: 14 residues. V lost 3 bases and J 5 bases, leaving 10 bases between the germline ends. From germline, CDR1 is SGHTA and CDR2 FQGTGA. In DNA, the CDR3 is TGTGCCAGCAGCTTTCAGGTGATAAATGAAAAACTGTTTTTT. It specifies CASSFQVINEKLFF. The full variable domain, its missing parts supplied by reference TRBV7-3 and TRBJ1-4, is GAGVSQTPSNKVTEKGKYVELRCDPISGHTALYWYRQSLGQGPEFLIYFQGTGAADDSGLPNDRFFAVRPEGSVSTLKIQRTERGDSAVYLCASSFQVINEKLFFGSGTQLSVL.